A single T cell receptor (beta chain) is shown here with its context. Different DNA sequences within this sample yield the same CDR3. Profiled with immunoSEQ multiplex PCR; TCRdb holds only in-frame clones, not every one. In the table there are about 140,000 clones, approximately 80% of which are singletons. This sample is drawn from a study of blood T cell repertoires in COVID-19. The germline V gene has CDR1 LNHDA and CDR2 SQIVND (reference sequence). The CDR3 covers 12 residues. Trimming left V 6 bases short and J 4 bases short, with 10 bases between. The chain carries TRBV19 and TRBJ2-7; a possible D gene is TRBD2 (6 bases). Sequences were obtained from peripheral blood. This TCR derives from a man aged 65 to 79 who had recovered from COVID-19. The CDR3 region has the DNA TGTGCCAGTAGCACCCGGGGGTACGAGCAGTACTTC. Its protein is CASSTRGYEQYF.